Listed here are 26 T cell receptor beta chains from one sample, sequenced in a study of blood T cell repertoires in COVID-19. Method: immunoSEQ multiplex PCR; TCRdb's copy keeps in-frame clones and lacks some. The table has some 100,000 clones, about 90% seen once. What was sequenced was peripheral blood. The receptor set was obtained from a man aged 25 to 40 in a cohort sampled during active COVID-19.

This clone was seen a single time. The V call is TRBV3-1 (or the pseudogene TRBV3-2), the J call TRBJ1-1; 7 bases match TRBD1. J lost 7 bases, V lost 1 base, and 0 bases had no gene match. The CDR3 runs to 12 residues. Germline-derived CDR1 and CDR2 are LGHDT and YNNKEL (reference sequence). CDR3 region: CASSQGQGEAFF. The DNA for the CDR3 is TGTGCCAGCAGCCAAGGACAGGGTGAAGCTTTCTTT.

The chain has TRBV11-3 and TRBJ2-7, with 7 bases lining up with TRBD2. The V gene's germline CDR1 is SGHNT and CDR2 YENEEA. The CDR3 length is 12 residues. The junction had 2 bases not matched to a gene; V was cut back by 3 bases and J by 6 bases. Here the CDR3 DNA reads TGTGCCAGCAGCTTGGGGGAGGGCGAGCAGTACTTC. Its translation is CASSLGEGEQYF.

On this clone: The germline gene is not matched at one end of the junction; a read error may be the cause. The V call is TRBV25-1, the J call TRBJ2-1, with TRBD2 identical over 9 bases. Germline CDR1 MGHDK, CDR2 SYGVNS. The CDR3 runs to 16 residues. The CDR3 region is CVSSGPSGDSYNEQFF. CDR3 DNA sequence: TGTGTCAGCAGTGGCCCTAGCGGGGACTCCTACAATGAGCAGTTCTTC.

The chain recombines TRBV7-9 with TRBJ1-1; D is unresolved. CDR1 SEHNR and CDR2 FQNEAQ come from the germline V gene (reference sequence). The CDR3 runs to 15 residues. V shed 1 base and J shed 4 bases, with 13 bases lying between them. CDR3 nucleotides: TGTGCCAGCAGCTTAGAGGGAGGGATCGCCACTGAAGCTTTCTTT. It encodes CASSLEGGIATEAFF.

The sample holds one count of this clone. The chain couples TRBV11-3 to TRBJ2-2; TRBD2 agrees at 8 bases. CDR3 length equals 15 residues. The ends lost 8 bases at V and 3 bases at J; junction bases unmatched: 8. Germline-derived CDR1 and CDR2 are SGHNT and YENEEA. The CDR3 sequence is CASRRGGADTGELFF. DNA for the CDR3: TGTGCCAGCCGCCGGGGGGGGGCCGACACCGGGGAGCTGTTTTTT.

This sequence joins TRBV13 and TRBJ2-4; D is perhaps TRBD1 (7 bases). Trimming shortened V by 1 base and J by 0 bases, and 13 bases separated the two germline ends. Germline-derived CDR1 and CDR2 are PRHDT and FYEKMQ (reference sequence). This CDR3 contains 17 residues. The CDR3 spells CASSLVRRGLAKNIQYF. CDR3 DNA: TGTGCCAGCAGCTTAGTTCGGAGGGGGCTAGCCAAAAACATTCAGTACTTC.

The rearrangement uses TRBV7-2 and TRBJ1-5; 7 nucleotides align to TRBD1. The CDR3 spans 13 residues. CDR1 SGHTA and CDR2 FQGNSA come from the germline V gene. Trimming removed 3 bases from V and 7 bases from J; junction bases left unmatched: 3. This CDR3 is CASSFGTEQPQHF. CDR3 nucleotides: TGTGCCAGCAGCTTCGGGACAGAGCAGCCCCAGCATTTT. Using reference TRBV7-2 and TRBJ1-5 for the parts outside the CDR3, the full variable domain is GAGVSQSPSNKVTEKGKDVELRCDPISGHTALYWYRQSLGQGLEFLIYFQGNSAPDKSGLPSDRFSAERTGGSVSTLTIQRTQQEDSAVYLCASSFGTEQPQHFGDGTRLSIL.

This chain connects TRBV4-1 to TRBJ2-5, with TRBD2 identical over 8 bases. J lost 4 bases, V lost 4 bases, and 17 bases had no gene match. The germline V gene encodes CDR1 MGHRA and CDR2 YSYEKL. The CDR3 has 18 residues. CDR3: CASSPPYSGGPFVETQYF. As DNA, the CDR3 is TGCGCCAGCAGCCCCCCGTATTCGGGGGGGCCTTTCGTAGAGACCCAGTACTTC.

A few counts support this clone. The V call is TRBV4-3, the J call TRBJ1-1, with 9 bases that match TRBD1. The CDR3 has 18 amino acids. The V segment lost 4 bases and the J segment 4 bases; nucleotides outside the gene matches: 16. The germline V gene encodes CDR1 LGHNA and CDR2 YSLEER. This CDR3 is CASSPGARTGALTTEAFF. CDR3 DNA: TGCGCCAGCAGCCCTGGAGCCAGGACAGGGGCTTTGACCACTGAAGCTTTCTTT.

The CDR3 coding sequence is TGTGCCAGTAGTAGAAACCCAGCGAATACGAACACCGGGGAGCTGTTTTTT. Protein sequence: CASSRNPANTNTGELFF. The chain uses TRBV19 and TRBJ2-2; D unresolved. Trimming took off 4 bases at V and 0 bases at J, with 15 bases between the two ends. The CDR3 runs to 17 residues. CDR1 is LNHDA, CDR2 SQIVND, per germline (reference sequence).

This clone has more than one count but fewer than ten. This chain links TRBV27 with TRBJ2-1; D might be TRBD2 (7 bases). The CDR3 runs to 15 residues. Deletions cut 1 base from V and 9 bases from J, with 16 bases between. Germline V gives CDR1 MNHEY, CDR2 SMNVEV (reference sequence). CDR3: CASSLLGGGGGEQFF. The DNA of the CDR3 is TGTGCCAGCAGTTTATTGGGCGGGGGCGGCGGTGAGCAGTTCTTC.

The chain has TRBV7-9 and TRBJ2-7; 7 nucleotides align to TRBD1. The trim removed 5 bases at V and 5 bases at J, leaving 9 bases unmatched. CDR1 SEHNR and CDR2 FQNEAQ come from the germline V gene (reference sequence). This CDR3 region has 14 residues. The CDR3 region has the DNA TGTGCCAGCAGCGCGACAGGGTCCTCGAACGAGCAGTACTTC. It translates to CASSATGSSNEQYF.

The V and J genes are TRBV14 and TRBJ2-7, with D maybe TRBD1 (6 bases). The ends were cut back, 1 base at V and 0 bases at J, with 19 bases in the middle. Per the germline V gene, CDR1 is SGHDN and CDR2 is FVKESK. The CDR3 loop spans 18 amino acids. This CDR3 is CASSQGLSGQYPSYEQYF. Written as DNA, the CDR3 is TGTGCCAGCAGCCAAGGCTTGAGCGGACAGTACCCCTCCTACGAGCAGTACTTC.

J is TRBJ1-1 and V is TRBV27; 7 bases map to TRBD1. The junction had 21 bases not matched to a gene; V was cut back by 6 bases and J by 5 bases. The CDR3 is made up of 18 amino acids. CDR1 is MNHEY and CDR2 is SMNVEV in the germline V gene (reference sequence). CDR3 sequence reads: CASSLEYVPWAGGTEAFF. The CDR3 DNA reads as TGTGCCAGCAGCCTTGAATATGTGCCCTGGGCAGGGGGGACTGAAGCTTTCTTT.

The chain carries TRBV11-2 and TRBJ2-7, with D unclear. Germline V CDR1 and CDR2: SGHAT, FQNNGV. The V end lost 2 bases, the J end lost 3 bases, and 11 bases lay between the germline ends. This CDR3 has 14 residues. The CDR3 nucleotides read TGTGCCAGCAGCTTATTGGGCAGTGACTACGAGCAGTACTTC. Encoded protein: CASSLLGSDYEQYF.

This chain links TRBV6-5 with TRBJ2-7, with TRBD2 matching over 10 bases. The CDR3 is made up of 12 amino acids. The junction had 9 bases not matched to a gene; V was cut back by 6 bases and J by 13 bases. Germline CDR1 and CDR2: MNHEY and SVGAGI. CDR3 region: CASSAAGGPLYF. The CDR3 region has the DNA TGTGCCAGCAGCGCAGCGGGGGGGCCTTTATACTTC.

The chain has TRBV7-9 and TRBJ2-1, with 7 bases lining up with TRBD1. Unmatched junction bases numbered 4, after V lost 5 bases and J lost 0 bases. Per the germline V gene, CDR1 is SEHNR and CDR2 is FQNEAQ (reference sequence). The CDR3 has 15 amino acids. The CDR3 spells CASSRTGISYNEQFF. The CDR3 coding sequence is TGTGCCAGCAGCCGGACAGGTATCTCCTACAATGAGCAGTTCTTC.

The rearrangement joins TRBV6-5 to TRBJ2-5; TRBD2 aligns across 10 bases. Germline V gene sequence: CDR1 MNHEY, CDR2 SVGAGI. The CDR3 is 15 residues long. Trimming took 3 bases from V and 2 from J; bases not matched to a gene: 3. CDR3 nucleotide sequence: TGTGCCAGCAGTTATATTAGCGGGGGGCAAGAGACCCAGTACTTC. Translating gives CASSYISGGQETQYF.

The chain has TRBV19 and TRBJ2-1; 8 bases are shared with TRBD2. The V gene's germline CDR1 is LNHDA and CDR2 SQIVND (reference sequence). The CDR3 is made up of 13 amino acids. Unmatched junction bases numbered 5, after V lost 5 bases and J lost 8 bases. The CDR3 loop reads CASSSGGADEQFF. CDR3 bases: TGTGCCAGTAGTTCGGGGGGGGCGGATGAGCAGTTCTTC.

The V call is TRBV5-6, the J call TRBJ2-7, with D tentatively TRBD2 (6 bases). CDR1 SGHDT and CDR2 YYEEEE come from the germline V gene. The ends were cut back, 3 bases at V and 3 bases at J, with 16 bases in the middle. The CDR3 runs to 15 residues. CDR3 region: CASSWGGAGRYEQYF. In nucleotides, the CDR3 is TGTGCCAGCAGCTGGGGCGGGGCAGGGCGCTACGAGCAGTACTTC. Complete variable domain (other parts from reference TRBV5-6 and TRBJ2-7): DAGVTQSPTHLIKTRGQQVTLRCSPKSGHDTVSWYQQALGQGPQFIFQYYEEEERQRGNFPDRFSGHQFPNYSSELNVNALLLGDSALYLCASSWGGAGRYEQYFGPGTRLTVT.

V and J are TRBV10-3 and TRBJ2-2, with TRBD2 identical over 8 bases. The CDR3 is 17 amino acids. Looked up from germline, CDR1 is ENHRY and CDR2 is SYGVKD. J lost 3 bases, V lost 11 bases, and 17 bases had no gene match. The CDR3 nucleotides are TGTGCCCCCGGGGGCGCCTACGGGGGGGGATACACCGGGGAGCTGTTTTTT. Amino acid sequence: CAPGGAYGGGYTGELFF.

The chain is built from TRBV12-3 or TRBV12-4 and TRBJ1-1; D is possibly TRBD1 (5 bases). The V end lost 1 base, the J end lost 10 bases, and 10 bases lay between the germline ends. The CDR3 loop spans 12 amino acids. The CDR3 is CASSLGGGGAFF. For the CDR3, the DNA is TGTGCCAGCAGTTTAGGGGGCGGGGGAGCTTTCTTT.

This clone was observed a handful of times. The chain couples TRBV18 to TRBJ2-7, with 8 bases lining up with TRBD1. The CDR3 has 13 amino acids. Trimming removed 6 bases from V and 9 bases from J; junction bases left unmatched: 10. CDR1 is KGHSH, CDR2 LQKENI, per germline. CDR3 bases: TGTGCCAGCTCGACAGGGGAAGAGAACGGGCAGTACTTC. Amino acids: CASSTGEENGQYF.

J is TRBJ2-7 and V is TRBV11-3; TRBD1 matches 9 bases. The J segment lost 6 bases and the V segment lost 5 bases, leaving 20 bases of the junction unmatched. The length of the CDR3 is 18 residues. Germline V lookup: CDR1 SGHNT, CDR2 YENEEA. The CDR3 nucleotides read TGTGCCAGCAGCGCAACAACAACCGGGACAGGGCTTAGGAGCGAGCAGTACTTC. Its protein is CASSATTTGTGLRSEQYF.

The chain recombines TRBV28 with TRBJ2-3; tentatively, D is TRBD2 (5 bases). V shed 3 bases and J shed 2 bases, with 12 bases lying between them. This CDR3 contains 15 residues. The V gene's germline CDR1 is MDHEN and CDR2 SYDVKM. The CDR3 here is CASSFLDSYTDTQYF. The DNA of the CDR3 is TGTGCCAGCAGTTTTCTGGACTCCTACACAGATACGCAGTATTTT.

The chain links TRBV7-2 to TRBJ2-2; 9 positions match TRBD2. V was pared by 4 bases and J by 2 bases, with 5 bases of the junction left unmatched. The CDR3 runs 16 residues. CDR1 is SGHTA, CDR2 FQGNSA, per germline. CDR3 in amino acids: CASSSRLAENTGELFF. Written as DNA, the CDR3 is TGTGCCAGCAGCTCGCGACTAGCGGAAAACACCGGGGAGCTGTTTTTT.